The sequence of this T cell receptor (beta chain) was determined in a study of CD8 T cells in Susac syndrome. Per germline, CDR1 SGHTA and CDR2 FQGNSA. This CDR3 spans 12 amino acids. With 4 bases removed from V and 7 bases from J, the gap between germline ends came to 7 bases. This clonotype was counted once. cDNA came from about 0.5 to 1 ug RNA primed by random hexamers. The authors amplified TCR beta CDR3 across 54 Vbeta and 13 Jbeta using immunoSEQ multiplex PCR. Each CDR3 protein gets one entry after TCRdb re-called the immunoSEQ multiplex PCR reads with MiXCR. The repertoire holds about 190,000 distinct CDR3 sequences, with about 94% as singletons.

The sequenced sample was CD4+ T cells from PBMCs. The chain is built from TRBV7-2 and TRBJ2-2; D remains ambiguous. The TCR was taken from a human donor in good health. The CDR3 protein is CASSSPVGELFF. The CDR3, as DNA: TGTGCCAGCAGCTCCCCTGTCGGGGAGCTGTTTTTT. The whole variable domain, filled in from reference TRBV7-2 and TRBJ2-2, reads GAGVSQSPSNKVTEKGKDVELRCDPISGHTALYWYRQSLGQGLEFLIYFQGNSAPDKSGLPSDRFSAERTGGSVSTLTIQRTQQEDSAVYLCASSSPVGELFFGEGSRLTVL.